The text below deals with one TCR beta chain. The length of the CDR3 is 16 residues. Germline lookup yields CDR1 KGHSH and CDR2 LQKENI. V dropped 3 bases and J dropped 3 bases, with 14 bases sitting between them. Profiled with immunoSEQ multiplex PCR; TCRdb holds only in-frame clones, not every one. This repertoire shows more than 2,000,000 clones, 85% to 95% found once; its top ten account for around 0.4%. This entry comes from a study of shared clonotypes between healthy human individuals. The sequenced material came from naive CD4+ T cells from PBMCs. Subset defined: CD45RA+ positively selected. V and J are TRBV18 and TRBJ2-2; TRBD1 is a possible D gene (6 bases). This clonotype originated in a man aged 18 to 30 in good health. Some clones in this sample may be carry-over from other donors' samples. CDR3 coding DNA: TGTGCCAGCTCACCGCAGAGGGGGTTTCACACCGGGGAGCTGTTTTTT. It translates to CASSPQRGFHTGELFF.